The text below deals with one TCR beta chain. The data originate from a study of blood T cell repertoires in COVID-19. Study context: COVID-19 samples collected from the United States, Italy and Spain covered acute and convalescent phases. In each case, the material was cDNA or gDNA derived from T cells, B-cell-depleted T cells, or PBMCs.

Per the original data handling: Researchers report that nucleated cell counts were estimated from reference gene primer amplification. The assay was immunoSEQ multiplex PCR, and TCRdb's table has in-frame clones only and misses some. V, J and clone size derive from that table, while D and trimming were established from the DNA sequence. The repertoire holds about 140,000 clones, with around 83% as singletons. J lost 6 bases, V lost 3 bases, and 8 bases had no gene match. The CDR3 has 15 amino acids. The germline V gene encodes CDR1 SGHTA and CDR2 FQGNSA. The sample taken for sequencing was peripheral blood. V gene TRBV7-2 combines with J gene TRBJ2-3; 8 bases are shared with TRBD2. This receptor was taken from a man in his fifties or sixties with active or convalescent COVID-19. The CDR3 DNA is TGTGCCAGCAGCTTCTCCCGGGAGGGATGGGATACGCAGTATTTT. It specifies CASSFSREGWDTQYF.